The TCR beta chain described here comes from a study of blood T cell repertoires in COVID-19. Study-wide background: Specimens from acute and convalescent COVID-19 originated in the United States, Italy and Spain.

The ends lost 5 bases at V and 2 bases at J; junction bases unmatched: 7. Germline CDR1 and CDR2: MNHEY and SVGAGI. The CDR3 has 15 amino acids. The authors' processing: Amplification from reference gene primers served as the basis for estimated nucleated cell counts. The protocol was immunoSEQ multiplex PCR, while the TCRdb copy is restricted to in-frame clones and leaves out a portion. The DNA gave D and trimming, while V, J and clone size come from that table. This table has some 95,000 clones, 70% to 85% appearing once. The origin of this receptor is a man between 70 and 80 years old with acute or convalescent COVID-19. The V and J genes are TRBV6-5 and TRBJ2-3; 7 bases match TRBD2. Material for sequencing was peripheral blood. The CDR3 sequence is CASSPLAAVTDTQYF. In DNA, the CDR3 is TGTGCCAGCAGTCCGCTAGCGGCCGTCACAGATACGCAGTATTTT.